This entry describes one T cell receptor beta chain. This clonotype turned up a few times. Its cognate antigen has yet to be identified. No much larger clonotype is one base removed from it; base qualities were not supplied. Library generation was performed with 5' RACE. The listed sequencing device is NextSeq 500. Unique molecular identifiers were attached to individual cDNA molecules in the TCR library protocol so that sequencing error and PCR bias could be corrected. TCR alpha and beta chains were both sequenced, and the abundances of alpha and beta sequences in each sample were closely correlated with each other. The source study handled its data this way. V gene, J gene and CDR3 annotation of TCR sequences was performed with Decombinator V4. TCRs were defined as expanded if a significant change between any two time points was detected under a Poisson model with p below 0.0001. Abundances of TCRs were expressed as counts per million after normalisation to the total number of TCRs sequenced in each sample. VDJdb, accessed on 1 November 2021, was searched for TCRs annotated for CMV, EBV and SARS-CoV-2, and TCRs annotated for more than one antigen were excluded. TCRdb trimmed the raw reads at Q25, called clones with MiXCR and kept productive beta chains. Entries that share a CDR3 protein sequence are merged under the most common genes and DNA. For this entry, the V and J calls and clone size follow TCRdb and not the study's own pipeline. Counted in this sample were roughly 28,000 distinct CDR3 sequences; around 5% of them appeared once. 2.6% of the sample lies in the top ten.

This sample is part of a study of early T cells in non-severe SARS-CoV-2 infection (dated by TCRdb to 2020 to 2023). A note on the overall study: Bulk RNA from unsorted whole blood was used for TCR sequencing, so alpha and beta chains could not be paired. The investigation overall reported the following: VDJdb matching was skewed toward anti-spike CD8 responses and likely underestimated virus-specific expansions by missing private and CD4 specificities.

The study was a case-control design nested within a healthcare worker cohort in London, UK, with weekly nasopharyngeal swab PCR tests and blood sampling. Healthcare workers were recruited between 23 and 31 March 2020, during the week of the UK lockdown, and were followed weekly for up to roughly 15 weeks. The receptor comes from an adult who was a healthcare worker with PCR-confirmed SARS-CoV-2 infection or an uninfected control (not recorded which). The source material was whole blood.

The base sequence is TGTGCCTTGGGACTTTACAATGAGCAGTTCTTC. This is translated as CALGLYNEQFF. The chain uses TRBV30 and TRBJ2-1; D gene: possibly TRBD2, on 6 matching bases. The CDR3 covers 11 residues, taking in both the cysteine and the phenylalanine. This entry keeps only the CDR3 DNA: 33 bases, framed from base 1. CDR1 GTSNPN and CDR2 SVGIG were looked up in the germline V gene (reference sequence). V was cut back by 7 bases and J by 4 bases, leaving a gap of 8 bases between them.